The 11 T cell receptor beta chains reported below all come from one sample, sequenced in a study of T cell changes during pregnancy in multiple sclerosis. The method was immunoSEQ multiplex PCR; TCRdb's version includes in-frame clones alone and lacks a portion of them. The table lists 55,000 to 75,000 clones, roughly 91% of them singletons. This material consisted of peripheral blood, taken in the third trimester of pregnancy. The receptors originated from a female donor in good health, enrolled as a control in a pregnancy study.

The chain couples TRBV4-1 to TRBJ2-7, with 7 bases identical to TRBD2. The CDR3 extends over 13 amino acids. V lost 11 bases and J lost 4; bases outside the gene matches: 11. Germline V gene data show CDR1 as MGHRA and CDR2 as YSYEKL. For the CDR3, the DNA is TGCGCCTCCTCCGTCGGGAGGCAGTACGAGCAGTACTTC. It translates to CASSVGRQYEQYF.

The V and J genes are TRBV9 and TRBJ2-5; 14 bases are a match to TRBD2. The CDR3 is 14 residues long. V trimming: 3 bases; J trimming: 5 bases; junction bases outside the gene matches: 0. Germline V gene sequence: CDR1 SGDLS, CDR2 YYNGEE. Here the CDR3 DNA reads TGTGCCAGCAGCGGGACTAGCGGGGGGGAGACCCAGTACTTC. The encoded protein is CASSGTSGGETQYF. Filled out from reference TRBV9 and TRBJ2-5, the complete variable domain reads DSGVTQTPKHLITATGQRVTLRCSPRSGDLSVYWYQQSLDQGLQFLIQYYNGEERAKGNILERFSAQQFPDLHSELNLSSLELGDSALYFCASSGTSGGETQYFGPGTRLLVL.

This clone turned up a few times. The rearrangement links TRBV6-1 to TRBJ2-7; the D gene is possibly TRBD1 (6 bases). Trimming left V 6 bases short and J 5 bases short, with 14 bases between. The CDR3 has 13 amino acids. Germline V gene lookup returns CDR1 MNHNS and CDR2 SASEGT. In DNA, the CDR3 is TGTGCCAGCAGAAAAAACAGGGTCCACGAGCAGTACTTC. Its translation: CASRKNRVHEQYF.

This sequence joins TRBV5-1 and TRBJ2-7; 8 bases align to TRBD1. Germline CDR1 SGHRS, CDR2 YFSETQ. The ends lost 8 bases at V and 3 bases at J; junction bases unmatched: 7. The CDR3 covers 13 residues. DNA of the CDR3: TGCGCCAGTCGCCACGGACAGGGCTACGAGCAGTACTTC. Protein: CASRHGQGYEQYF. The full variable domain, in which reference TRBV5-1 and TRBJ2-7 provide the parts outside the CDR3, is KAGVTQTPRYLIKTRGQQVTLSCSPISGHRSVSWYQQTPGQGLQFLFEYFSETQRNKGNFPGRFSGRQFSNSRSEMNVSTLELGDSALYLCASRHGQGYEQYFGPGTRLTVT.

The rearrangement joins TRBV30 to TRBJ2-7, with 7 bases aligning to TRBD1. This CDR3 is 12 amino acids long. The germline V gene encodes CDR1 GTSNPN and CDR2 SVGIG (reference sequence). Unmatched junction bases numbered 3, after V lost 5 bases and J lost 2 bases. The CDR3 DNA sequence: TGTGCCTGGGGACAGGAAGCCTACGAGCAGTACTTC. This codes for CAWGQEAYEQYF.

The chain employs TRBV7-9 and TRBJ1-6; no clear D gene. The length of the CDR3 is 17 residues. Germline values: CDR1 SEHNR, CDR2 FQNEAQ (reference sequence). V was trimmed by 0 bases and J by 9 bases, leaving 18 bases between them. CDR3 nucleotide sequence: TGTGCCAGCAGCTTAGCGCTGGGAGGGCGCGGTGGTTCACCCCTCCACTTT. Translating gives CASSLALGGRGGSPLHF.

The chain recombines TRBV4-1 with TRBJ2-5; 10 nucleotides match TRBD2. Germline lookup yields CDR1 MGHRA and CDR2 YSYEKL. With 1 base clipped from V and 7 bases from J, the junction kept 3 bases outside the gene matches. There are 14 residues in the CDR3. The CDR3 is CASSQGLAGGTQYF. Written as DNA, the CDR3 is TGCGCCAGCAGCCAAGGACTAGCGGGCGGGACCCAGTACTTC.

This rearrangement joins TRBV7-6 to TRBJ2-5, with 7 bases fitting TRBD2. Germline CDR1 and CDR2: SGHVS and FNYEAQ. V shed 2 bases and J 3 bases; nucleotides not matched to a gene: 3. The CDR3 runs to 14 residues. The CDR3 DNA reads TGTGCCAGCAGCTTAAGCCTAGCGGAAGAGACCCAGTACTTC. Translation: CASSLSLAEETQYF.

This clone was seen a handful of times. The rearrangement links TRBV7-9 to TRBJ1-1; D might be TRBD1 (6 bases). CDR1 is SEHNR, CDR2 FQNEAQ, per germline (reference sequence). The V gene lost 5 bases and the J gene lost 4 bases, with 14 bases spanning the gap. This CDR3 region has 14 residues. This CDR3 is CASSPRGASTEAFF. DNA of the CDR3: TGTGCCAGCAGCCCCAGGGGCGCAAGCACTGAAGCTTTCTTT.

The V call is TRBV15, the J call TRBJ2-1; 12 bases align to TRBD1. V lost 3 bases and J lost 6; bases outside the gene matches: 3. Germline V gives CDR1 LNHNV, CDR2 YYDKDF (reference sequence). This CDR3 region has 15 residues. The CDR3 protein is CATSRGDRGLNEQFF. CDR3 nucleotide sequence: TGTGCCACCAGCAGGGGGGACAGGGGGCTCAATGAGCAGTTCTTC.

V is TRBV6-4 and J is TRBJ2-2; possibly TRBD2 for D (6 bases). This CDR3 is built from 16 residues. Trimming removed 1 base at V and 5 bases at J, with 14 bases between. From germline, CDR1 is MRHNA and CDR2 SNTAGT. CDR3 residues: CASSDFLTSQTGELFF. CDR3 in DNA: TGTGCCAGCAGTGACTTTCTAACTAGCCAGACCGGGGAGCTGTTTTTT.